Shown below are 5 T cell receptor beta chains from a single sample sequenced in a study of response to subunit inactivated influenza vaccine. TCRdb reanalysed the RT-PCR reads using MiXCR and keeps one entry per CDR3 protein. The sample carries 550,000 to 800,000 distinct CDR3 sequences, roughly 14% recorded once. Sequenced material: PBMCs from blood, taken around two weeks before vaccination. Source of these receptors: a man between 45 and 60 years old who received an inactivated influenza vaccine.

This clonotype was seen only a few times. The chain is built from TRBV7-8 and TRBJ2-1; TRBD1 agrees at 7 bases. Germline V lookup: CDR1 SGHVS, CDR2 FQNEAQ. The CDR3 loop spans 14 amino acids. The V and J ends lost 0 bases and 7 bases, in that order; junction bases with no gene match: 3. The CDR3 spells CASSLAGQVNEQFF. CDR3 nucleotides: TGTGCCAGCAGCTTAGCTGGACAGGTGAATGAGCAGTTCTTC.

The genes are TRBV20-1 and TRBJ2-2; 10 bases map to TRBD2. CDR1 is DFQATT and CDR2 is SNEGSKA in the germline V gene (reference sequence). With 3 bases clipped from V and 14 bases from J, the junction kept 9 bases outside the gene matches. CDR3 size: 13 residues. In DNA, the CDR3 is TGCAGTGCTAGGGTTAGCGGGAGGAGGAACCTGTTTTTT. Its translation: CSARVSGRRNLFF.

This clonotype was recorded a few times. The V and J genes are TRBV7-9 and TRBJ2-7; TRBD2 matches at 8 bases. The germline CDR1 and CDR2 sequences are SEHNR and FQNEAQ (reference sequence). The length of the CDR3 is 14 residues. V trimming: 5 bases; J trimming: 2 bases; junction bases outside the gene matches: 5. The chain's CDR3 is CASSSSGSPYEQYF. Here the CDR3 DNA reads TGTGCCAGCAGCAGCAGCGGGAGTCCCTACGAGCAGTACTTC.

This clonotype has ten or more counts. The J gene is TRBJ2-3, the V gene TRBV11-2; maybe TRBD2 (7 bases). The V and J ends lost 1 base and 2 bases respectively, with 13 bases between them. The CDR3 is made up of 16 amino acids. Germline CDR1 SGHAT, CDR2 FQNNGV. The CDR3 reads CASSLGAGGPTDTQYF. For the CDR3, the DNA is TGTGCCAGCAGCTTAGGGGCCGGGGGGCCCACAGATACGCAGTATTTT.

There are a few counts of this clonotype. The gene calls are TRBV5-5 and TRBJ2-7; maybe TRBD1 (6 bases). The germline CDR1 and CDR2 sequences are SGHKS and YYEKEE (reference sequence). The V and J ends lost 0 bases and 4 bases respectively, with 14 bases between them. The CDR3 runs 15 residues. The CDR3 sequence is CASSLDAGTTYEQYF. CDR3 bases: TGTGCCAGCAGCTTGGATGCCGGGACAACTTACGAGCAGTACTTC.